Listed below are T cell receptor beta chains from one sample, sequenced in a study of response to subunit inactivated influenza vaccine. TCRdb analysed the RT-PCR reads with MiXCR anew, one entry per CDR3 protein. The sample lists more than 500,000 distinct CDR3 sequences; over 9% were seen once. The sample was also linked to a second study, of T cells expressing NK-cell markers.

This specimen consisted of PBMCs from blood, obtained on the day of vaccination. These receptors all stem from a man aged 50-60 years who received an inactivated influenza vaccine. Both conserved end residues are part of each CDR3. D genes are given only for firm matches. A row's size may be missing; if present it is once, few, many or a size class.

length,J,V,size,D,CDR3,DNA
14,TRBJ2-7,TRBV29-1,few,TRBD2,CSGGYPGLGNEQYF,TGCAGCGGCGGATACCCGGGACTAGGTAACGAGCAGTACTTC
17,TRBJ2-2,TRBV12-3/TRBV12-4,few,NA,CASSPGSTAKGTGELFF,TGTGCCAGCAGTCCCGGATCCACGGCGAAAGGGACCGGGGAGCTGTTTTTT
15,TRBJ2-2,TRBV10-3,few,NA,CAISESGRDTGELFF,TGTGCCATCAGTGAGTCCGGCAGGGACACCGGGGAGCTGTTTTTT
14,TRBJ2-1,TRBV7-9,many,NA,CASSSDRFLRSQFF,TGTGCCAGCAGCTCAGACAGGTTTCTAAGGTCGCAGTTCTTC
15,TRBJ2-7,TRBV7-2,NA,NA,CASSSAPGAAYEQYF,TGTGCCAGCAGCTCCGCTCCTGGCGCTGCCTACGAGCAGTACTTC
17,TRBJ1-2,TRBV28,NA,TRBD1,CASSSFGTGGRNYGYTF,TGTGCCAGCAGTTCCTTCGGGACAGGGGGAAGAAACTATGGCTACACCTTC
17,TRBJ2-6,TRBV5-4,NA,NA,CASSLVGDLSGANVLTF,TGTGCCAGCAGCTTGGTCGGAGACCTCTCTGGGGCCAACGTCCTGACTTTC
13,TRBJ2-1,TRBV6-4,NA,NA,CASSEEQYNEQFF,TGTGCCAGCAGTGAAGAACAGTACAATGAGCAGTTCTTC
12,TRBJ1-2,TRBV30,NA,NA,CAWIGPGDGYTF,TGTGCCTGGATTGGCCCGGGTGATGGCTACACCTTC
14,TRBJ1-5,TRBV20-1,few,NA,CSASQRGRNQPQHF,TGCAGTGCTAGCCAGAGGGGTCGTAATCAGCCCCAGCATTTT
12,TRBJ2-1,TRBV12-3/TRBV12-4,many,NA,CASSPRVNEQFF,TGTGCCAGCAGTCCGAGGGTAAATGAGCAGTTCTTC
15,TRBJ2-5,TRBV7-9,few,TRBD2,CASSSYGTKEETQYF,TGTGCCAGCAGCTCGTACGGGACTAAAGAAGAGACCCAGTACTTC
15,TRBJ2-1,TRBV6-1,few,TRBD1,CASTLDRGSYNEQFF,TGTGCCAGCACTCTAGACAGGGGATCCTACAATGAGCAGTTCTTC
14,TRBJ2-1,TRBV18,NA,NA,CASSPSQAGNEQFF,TGTGCCAGCTCACCATCGCAGGCCGGGAATGAGCAGTTCTTC
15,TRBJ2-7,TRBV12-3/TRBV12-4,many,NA,CASSLTGLGLYEQYF,TGTGCCAGCAGTCTCACGGGACTGGGTCTTTACGAGCAGTACTTC
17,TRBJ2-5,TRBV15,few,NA,CATSRDLEPGEKETQYF,TGTGCCACCAGCAGAGATCTCGAGCCAGGGGAGAAAGAGACCCAGTACTTC
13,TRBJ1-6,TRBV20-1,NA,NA,CSARDLGGSPLHF,TGCAGTGCTAGAGATCTGGGCGGTTCACCCCTCCACTTT
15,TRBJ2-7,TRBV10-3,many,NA,CAIRASSGSSYEQYF,TGTGCCATCAGGGCCTCCTCCGGGAGCTCCTACGAGCAGTACTTC
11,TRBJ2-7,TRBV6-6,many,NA,CASSSEGEQYF,TGTGCCAGCAGTTCCGAGGGCGAGCAGTACTTC
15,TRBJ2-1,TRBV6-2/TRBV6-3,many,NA,CASKITPPGAGEQFF,TGTGCCAGCAAAATCACCCCCCCTGGGGCTGGTGAGCAGTTCTTC
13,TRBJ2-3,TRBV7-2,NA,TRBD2,CASSSIAGPTQYF,TGTGCCAGCAGCTCTATAGCGGGGCCTACGCAGTATTTT
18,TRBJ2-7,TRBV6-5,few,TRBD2,CASSYGTDTSGASYEQYF,TGTGCCAGCAGTTACGGGACAGATACTAGCGGGGCCTCCTACGAGCAGTACTTC
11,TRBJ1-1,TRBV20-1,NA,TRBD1,CSASRRDRVDF,TGCAGTGCTAGCCGTAGGGACAGGGTTGACTTT
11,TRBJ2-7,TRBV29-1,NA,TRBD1,CSVGTGNEQYF,TGCAGCGTGGGGACAGGGAACGAGCAGTACTTC
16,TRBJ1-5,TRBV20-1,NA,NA,CSATDSLYSGNQPQHF,TGCAGTGCCACGGACAGCCTTTACTCTGGCAATCAGCCCCAGCATTTT
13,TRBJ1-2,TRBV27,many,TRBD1,CASSSDRDGGYTF,TGTGCCAGCAGTTCGGACAGGGATGGTGGCTACACCTTC
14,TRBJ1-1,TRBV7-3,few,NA,CASRPPPGETKAFF,TGTGCCAGCAGACCACCCCCCGGGGAAACAAAAGCTTTCTTT
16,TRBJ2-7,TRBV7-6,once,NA,CASSLASRTASYEQYF,TGTGCCAGCAGCTTAGCGAGTAGGACAGCCTCCTACGAGCAGTACTTC
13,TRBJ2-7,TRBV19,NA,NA,CATSWDNSYEQYF,TGTGCCACCTCCTGGGACAACTCCTACGAGCAGTACTTC
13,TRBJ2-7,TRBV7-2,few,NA,CASSLVGGGEQYF,TGTGCCAGCAGCTTAGTCGGGGGCGGCGAGCAGTACTTC
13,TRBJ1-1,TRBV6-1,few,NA,CASTLDRRTEAFF,TGTGCCAGCACCCTGGACCGACGGACTGAAGCTTTCTTT